The present T cell receptor beta chain was sequenced within a study of cytomegalovirus exposure and HLA in healthy donors (dated by TCRdb to 2016 to 2017). Study-wide context: An earlier analysis of some 600 of the donors reported 276 Gb of sequence data and 117 million unique TCR beta sequences obtained from 150 million to 200 million T cells. Alongside the repertoire data, information on donor age, sex, ethnicity and CMV serostatus was compiled. Five DR-DQ haplotypes were handled as single units for association and clustering because linkage in the cohort was strong. To predict cytomegalovirus infection status, the study brought together high-throughput TCR immunosequencing, statistical association of individual TCRs with disease status, and machine learning. An earlier analysis of approximately 630 of the donors applied high-throughput TCR beta sequencing to assess whether each TCR beta V gene segment acted as functional or pseudogenic. The number of typed donors differed by locus: about 620-630 for A, B, C, DRB1 and DQB1; roughly 510 for DQA1; about 600 for DPA1; and about 450 for DPB1. A later genetic analysis took genome-wide SNP genotypes for about 55% of the 666 donors and used that subset as a discovery cohort. The later analysis used no new phenotypic data to find candidate immune exposures, relying instead on TCR beta sequences and their occurrence across donors. An early release that covered about 600 HLA-typed donors contained 250 to 350 gigabases of sequencing data and tens of millions of unique TCR sequences. Class I and class II HLA loci were covered by the typing at four-digit resolution. Along with the roughly 710-subject first cohort, a separate validation cohort of some 130 different subjects was used. Using immunosequencing, the study profiled T cell repertoires from fewer than 850 subjects and related those repertoires to cytomegalovirus serostatus. Among the approximately 430 genotyped donors, 81% belonged to the genetic ancestry cluster associated with self-reported Caucasian donors. On average, 235,054 unique TCR beta nucleotide sequences were sequenced per donor among about 400 genotyped donors of the cohort, with roughly 20% of those sequences being non-productive. A later analysis re-analyzed previously published TCR beta repertoires from hundreds of donors and added high-resolution HLA genotyping to study TCR occurrence patterns. All discovery cohort repertoires had been generated on a single sequencing platform. The study was designed to test whether signatures of past pathogen exposure could be identified by cataloging public T cell receptors.

The trim is 6 bases for V and 5 bases for J, with a gap of 22 bases between the germline ends. The germline V gene (reference sequence) supplies CDR1 MNHEY and CDR2 SMNVEV. The CDR3, cysteine through phenylalanine, is 16 amino acids long. The sequence is cut down to CDR3 DNA, 48 bases in frame from base 1. Note on this clone: Its antigen target is currently unknown. No base-level quality is on record; no much larger clone is a single base apart.

Paper-wide results and their limitations: In vitro tests confirmed that a few of the cytomegalovirus-associated TCR beta chains recognize cytomegalovirus antigens. In a later analysis, several top co-occurrence clusters were reported to appear linked to parvovirus B19, influenza, CMV and Epstein-Barr virus. Most TCR sequences were observed very rarely across donors, whereas some public TCRs were present in many individuals. In an earlier analysis of about 600 of the donors, most TCR beta V segments appeared in productive rearrangements about 87% or about 30% of the time, broadly matching IMGT annotations. CMV serostatus was the only immune exposure information available for the cohort. At a false discovery rate of 0.05, a later analysis linked about 16,000 TCR beta sequences to specific HLA alleles. A later analysis found that TCR association rates varied across HLA loci, with DRB1 alleles showing the most associated TCRs and HLA-C alleles the fewest. A further reported finding was that TCR beta sequences accurately predicted the HLA-A and HLA-B alleles for most subjects in the first cohort. A later genetic analysis associated a missense DCLRE1C variant with V-gene and J-gene trimming of TCR beta chains, and an independent cohort replicated the association. The cohort was sequenced for TCR beta chains only, and without alpha or paired-chain data the features that could be detected were limited. A cluster of highly shared sequence variants was judged likely to be a technical artifact of the sequencing pipeline. In a later genetic analysis, fewer N-insertions in productive TCRs were reported among donors in an Asian-associated ancestry cluster than the roughly 700-donor mean. The 87-base-pair reads could not distinguish some IMGT-functional V segments, including TRBV6-2 and TRBV6-3, so those segments were excluded. The study listed 150 to 200 TCR beta chains as associated with cytomegalovirus. In a later analysis, HLA-associated TCR beta chains showed more clonal expansion and lower generation probabilities than non-associated chains that were equally common. When HLA alleles, especially DR and DQ, strongly co-occurred, TCR associations were difficult to assign to individual alleles. The authors suggested that the approach could potentially be generalized to other disease states and immunological phenotypes. Because HLA typing was missing for some donors at each locus, association tests included only the typed subset. The earlier analysis of nearly 600 of the donors excluded roughly 17 rarely observed V segments, including chromosome 9 orphons, because counts were too low. Correlated functional status among segregating V segments might reflect linkage disequilibrium, but an unknown experimental factor could not be ruled out. Roughly uniform sequencing depth across donors was assumed in presence/absence analyses, although this assumption may not hold. The classifier was reported to diagnose cytomegalovirus status with high specificity and sensitivity in both the original cohort and the validation cohort. In a later analysis, most CMV-associated TCR beta chains were found to appear HLA-restricted, with HLA associations seemingly driven largely by CMV exposure.

The cohort comprised under 700 healthy bone marrow donors. Cohort members were all nominally healthy when sampled, although unrecorded immune exposures were likely present. The donor tested CMV seropositive and was one of the 289 seropositive cohort members. A peripheral blood sample was provided by each donor, and peripheral blood mononuclear cells were used for TCR beta sequencing. The Qiagen DNeasy Blood Extraction Kit was used to extract genomic DNA from the blood cell samples. To prepare the library, the immunoSEQ multiplex PCR assay was applied. For the multiplex PCR, a mixture combining 60 forward primers for TCR Vbeta segments and 13 reverse primers for TCR Jbeta segments was used. A multiplex PCR assay on genomic DNA amplified the CDR3 region of rearranged TCR beta genes. The Illumina HiSeq System was used to sequence the amplified TCR beta libraries as 87-base-pair reads. For the original study's pipeline: A later analysis counted 65 million to 90 million unique TCR beta chains across the 500 to 850 repertoires, and approximately 11 million of these chains were shared by at least two donors. Raw reads were error-corrected and collapsed into unique sequences by a nearest-neighbor algorithm in which closely related sequences were merged to remove PCR and sequencing errors. V, D and J gene segments were assigned by aligning CDR3 sequences to IMGT reference sequences. Each retained sequence needed at least a six-nucleotide match to both a V gene segment and a J gene segment. Rearrangements were called productive when the CDR3 lacked stop codons and stayed in frame with V and J; all others were non-productive. Following IMGT convention, CDR3 was defined as the stretch from the second conserved V-encoded cysteine to the conserved J-encoded phenylalanine. The earlier analysis of 587 of the donors excluded any sequence lacking an unambiguous match to a single V gene segment. In an earlier analysis of almost 600 of the donors, a V segment was called functional when productive rearrangements were above 56.7%, and segregating when the standard deviation between donors exceeded 5%. A statistical classification framework was developed to diagnose cytomegalovirus status using the catalog of TCR beta chain sequences. In a later analysis, TCR nucleotide sequences were compared against IMGT/GENE-DB human TR gene sequences so that V and J genes could be assigned. A later analysis assigned CDR3 sequences and most-parsimonious VDJ recombination scenarios with the TCRdist pipeline. In a later analysis, each TCR beta chain was defined by its CDR3 amino acid sequence together with its V-gene family, and reads without a unique V-gene family were excluded. A later analysis removed 550 to 700 highly shared, low-generation-probability nucleotide sequences to deal with suspected cross-contamination and a sequencing artifact. In a later analysis, a clonal expansion index for each public chain was calculated from normalized within-repertoire ranks of inferred template counts. Generation probabilities in a later analysis came from a VDJ recombination model fitted to out-of-frame rearrangements, and those results were checked against IGoR. Hypergeometric tests were used in a later analysis to score TCR-TCR, TCR-HLA and TCR-CMV co-occurrence, with a repertoire-size bias correction applied to the TCR pairs. A later analysis estimated false discovery rates by permuting HLA or CMV assignments 20 times. In a later analysis, co-occurring TCRs were grouped with DBSCAN, and TCRdist sequence similarity was added when clustering was performed within HLA-allele-positive subsets. Co-occurrence clustering excluded repertoires with fewer than 30,000 or more than 120,000 public chains, plus five with anomalous nucleotide sharing. As stored in TCRdb, this immuneACCESS dataset retains in-frame rearrangements with V and J assigned. A fraction of the clones does not appear; measured against another copy, unresolved V genes explain less than half of the discrepancy, and the remainder lacks a known reason. V and J calls and clone size are as listed in that table; D and trimming were resolved from the DNA. The sample profile shows hundreds of thousands of clones; 70% to 85% of them were found once. The leading ten clones occupy less than 3% of the sample.

Material for sequencing was PBMCs. This chain joins TRBV27 to TRBJ1-1; TRBD1 is possibly the D segment (5 matching bases). The sequence was collected from a woman aged 55-69 years in good health and CMV-seropositive. The DNA sequence is given as TGTGCCAGCAGACCGCCCGGTGCGGGGCGGAGAACTGAAGCTTTCTTT. It codes for CASRPPGAGRRTEAFF.